The present entry profiles one T cell receptor beta chain with its context. Its antigen is not yet known. The sample holds no much larger clone one base away, and base qualities are not on file. The immunoSEQ Assay, a bias-controlled multiplex PCR, was used to amplify TCRbeta CDR3 regions from genomic DNA. Turning to the authors' computational methods: Within the assay, amplification of reference gene primers was used to estimate how many nucleated cells each sample contained. To quantify the absolute abundance of each unique TCRbeta CDR3 rearrangement, sequence reads were collapsed and filtered. For each sample, productive Simpson clonality was calculated as the square root of Simpson's diversity index across productive rearrangements. TCRdb retrieved this table from immuneACCESS and kept in-frame rearrangements only. Not all clones are present; in checked studies, unresolved V genes account for under half, and no reason is known for the remainder. Clonal size and the V and J genes are those of that table, whereas D and trimming came from the DNA. Present in this sample are approximately 230,000 clones, 70% to 90% of which were seen just once. About 5.9% of the sample lies in the top ten.

These data belong to a study of blood T cell repertoires in COVID-19 (dated by TCRdb to 2020 to 2022). A note on the overall study: Samples from collaborators originated in the United States, Italy and Spain and spanned both the acute and convalescent phases of COVID-19. The material from the prospective study consisted of cDNA or gDNA derived from T cells, B-cell-depleted T cells, or PBMCs. Deeply sampled blood TCRbeta repertoires from subjects exposed to, actively infected with, or recovered from COVID-19 were included in the dataset. The repertoires were made available in a free public database intended to serve as a resource for research on the immune response to SARS-CoV-2. Samples were obtained from the ongoing ImmuneRACE study (first 160 participants) and from over a thousand subjects provided by 6 global collaborators. A de-identified subject ID, COVID-19 status, age in years and sex were almost always included in the sample metadata. Where available, HLA class I and class II types were obtained from metadata supplied by the sample provider rather than from assay-based typing.

Points the paper makes about the study in general: Clinical and demographic metadata were provided uncurated, with the amount varying by source and participant.

At one collaborating source in Seattle, patients were enrolled during active infection and were followed longitudinally through the course of disease. Each collaborating institution followed its own protocols to collect whole blood in K2EDTA tubes. For TCRbeta analysis, collaborators shipped samples in one of three forms: frozen whole blood, isolated PBMCs, or DNA extracted from either of those sample types. As encoded in the germline V gene (reference sequence), CDR1 is SEHNR while CDR2 is FQNEAQ. The V end gives up 5 bases and the J end 8 bases, leaving 6 bases in the junction not matched to a gene. The CDR3 contains 16 residues, cysteine and phenylalanine counted. Solely the CDR3 DNA is kept, with 48 bases framed from the first base.

The specimen sequenced was peripheral blood. The receptor was isolated from a woman aged 30 to 39 with COVID-19, enrolled during active disease. The chain is encoded by TRBV7-9 joined to TRBJ2-2; TRBD2 fits 15 bases in the junction. The CDR3 here reads CASSRTSGRALGELFF. The DNA is TGTGCCAGCAGCCGGACTAGCGGGAGGGCCTTAGGGGAGCTGTTTTTT.